A single sample is the source of the 31 T cell receptor beta chains below, sequenced in a study of naive CD8 T cells in extremely preterm neonates. Profiling relied on immunoSEQ multiplex PCR, and the TCRdb table lists in-frame clones only, not all of them. The sample lists 20,000 to 30,000 clones, 70% to 90% occurring once. Extremely preterm deliveries at roughly 23-27 weeks of gestation provided the preterm samples. These TCRs are of unknown antigen specificity. General study results and limits: Preterm CDR3s were shorter than older groups', with fewer N additions and less trimming.

The sample comprised naive CD8+ T cells from cord blood. These receptors were obtained from a boy who was born preterm.

The chain carries TRBV5-1 and TRBJ1-1; 8 nucleotides match TRBD1. The CDR3 extends over 13 amino acids. The trim removed 2 bases at V and 4 bases at J, leaving 1 base unmatched. From germline, CDR1 is SGHRS and CDR2 YFSETQ. DNA of the CDR3: TGCGCCAGCAGCTTTACAGGGGGCACTGAAGCTTTCTTT. As protein: CASSFTGGTEAFF.

Remarks on this clone: The identical CDR3 is also encoded by other nucleotide sequences in the sample. The chain employs TRBV27 and TRBJ2-7; TRBD2 matches 9 bases. The CDR3 totals 13 residues. V lost 3 bases, J lost 3 bases, and 0 bases stayed unmatched. Germline V gene sequence: CDR1 MNHEY, CDR2 SMNVEV (reference sequence). Written as DNA, the CDR3 is TGTGCCAGCAGTTTGCGGGGGGGCTACGAGCAGTACTTC. Amino acid sequence: CASSLRGGYEQYF.

The rearrangement links TRBV9 to TRBJ1-1; TRBD1 is a possible D gene (5 bases). The germline CDR1 and CDR2 sequences are SGDLS and YYNGEE. The CDR3 loop spans 14 amino acids. Trimming removed 0 bases at V and 0 bases at J, with 6 bases between. CDR3 nucleotide sequence: TGTGCCAGCAGCGTAGGGGGGATGAACACTGAAGCTTTCTTT. The encoded protein is CASSVGGMNTEAFF.

The chain uses TRBV11-2 and TRBJ2-7; D might be TRBD2 (5 bases). V was shortened by 1 base and J by 7 bases, with 5 bases between the two germline ends. Germline assignment: CDR1 SGHAT and CDR2 FQNNGV. This CDR3 spans 11 amino acids. Here the CDR3 DNA reads TGTGCCAGCAGCTTAGGGGAGGAGCAGTACTTC. This translates into CASSLGEEQYF.

The CDR3 DNA sequence: TGTGCCAGCCTAGCGGGGGGCACAGATACGCAGTATTTT. It translates to CASLAGGTDTQYF. The chain joins TRBV6-4 to TRBJ2-3, with 10 bases lining up with TRBD2. V shed 8 bases, J shed 1 base, and the junction held 0 bases outside the gene matches. CDR3 length: 13 amino acids. Per the germline V gene, CDR1 is MRHNA and CDR2 is SNTAGT.

On this clone itself: Given a much more abundant clone one base away, this may be a read error. The V and J genes are TRBV11-3 and TRBJ1-2; D not certain. This CDR3 contains 12 residues. Looked up from germline, CDR1 is SGHNT and CDR2 is YENEEA. The ends were cut back, 1 base at V and 3 bases at J, with 3 bases in the middle. The CDR3, as DNA: TGTGCCAGCAGCTTAGGGGACTATGGCTACACCTTC. Translation gives CASSLGDYGYTF.

This sequence joins TRBV19 and TRBJ2-1, with a possible D match to TRBD2 (7 bases). V dropped 4 bases and J dropped 0 bases, with 10 bases sitting between them. This CDR3 has 15 residues. Germline-derived CDR1 and CDR2 are LNHDA and SQIVND (reference sequence). CDR3 DNA: TGTGCCAGTAGTACCGGGGGGCGCTCCTACAATGAGCAGTTCTTC. Translating it yields CASSTGGRSYNEQFF.

The J gene is TRBJ2-2, the V gene TRBV9; D is uncertain. The CDR3 runs to 13 residues. From germline, CDR1 is SGDLS and CDR2 YYNGEE. The V and J ends lost 0 bases and 4 bases respectively, with 4 bases between them. This CDR3 is CASSVGTTGELFF. For the CDR3, the DNA is TGTGCCAGCAGCGTAGGGACCACCGGGGAGCTGTTTTTT.

This sequence joins TRBV13 and TRBJ2-3; TRBD2 matches 7 bases. This CDR3 is 16 amino acids long. J lost 2 bases, V lost 0 bases, and 5 bases had no gene match. Germline CDR1 reads PRHDT; CDR2 reads FYEKMQ (reference sequence). In DNA form, the CDR3 reads TGTGCCAGCAGCTTAGGACTAGCGACTACCACAGATACGCAGTATTTT. This gives the protein CASSLGLATTTDTQYF. Supplemented by reference TRBV13 and TRBJ2-3, the full variable domain reads AAGVIQSPRHLIKEKRETATLKCYPIPRHDTVYWYQQGPGQDPQFLISFYEKMQSDKGSIPDRFSAQQFSDYHSELNMSSLELGDSALYFCASSLGLATTTDTQYFGPGTRLTVL.

This clone occurred once. The chain couples TRBV7-1 to TRBJ1-3; D is possibly TRBD1 (5 bases). TRBV7-1 is recorded as an ORF, its role being uncertain. The CDR3 runs 15 residues. With 4 bases removed from V and 0 bases from J, the gap between germline ends came to 10 bases. The DNA for the CDR3 is TGTGCCAGCAGCTTCTGGGACCGCTCTGGAAACACCATATATTTT. Translation: CASSFWDRSGNTIYF.

The V call is TRBV7-6, the J call TRBJ1-1; D remains ambiguous. The CDR3 runs 13 residues. Germline lookup yields CDR1 SGHVS and CDR2 FNYEAQ. V was shortened by 0 bases and J by 1 base, with 3 bases between the two germline ends. For the CDR3, the DNA is TGTGCCAGCAGCTTAGCAGGGAACACTGAAGCTTTCTTT. As protein: CASSLAGNTEAFF.

V usage is TRBV9 and J usage is TRBJ2-7; 12 nucleotides agree with TRBD2. Losses at the gene ends were 3 bases for V and 6 bases for J; bases not matched to a gene: 1. The CDR3 totals 13 residues. Germline assignment: CDR1 SGDLS and CDR2 YYNGEE. The CDR3 coding sequence is TGTGCCAGCAGCGGGACTAGCGGGGCCGAGCAGTACTTC. Translating gives CASSGTSGAEQYF. Full variable domain (remainder filled in from reference TRBV9 and TRBJ2-7): DSGVTQTPKHLITATGQRVTLRCSPRSGDLSVYWYQQSLDQGLQFLIQYYNGEERAKGNILERFSAQQFPDLHSELNLSSLELGDSALYFCASSGTSGAEQYFGPGTRLTVT.

The CDR3 sequence is CASNTGTGNTEAFF. For the CDR3, the DNA is TGTGCCAGTAATACCGGGACAGGAAACACTGAAGCTTTCTTT. This chain joins TRBV19 and TRBJ1-1; 8 bases match TRBD1. This CDR3 contains 14 residues. V was clipped by 7 bases and J by 2 bases; unmatched bases: 6. Looked up from germline, CDR1 is LNHDA and CDR2 is SQIVND (reference sequence).

This sequence joins TRBV19 and TRBJ1-6; possibly TRBD1 for D (6 bases). CDR3 size: 15 residues. Germline CDR1 reads LNHDA; CDR2 reads SQIVND (reference sequence). Trimming removed 3 bases from V and 0 bases from J, with 6 bases in between. CDR3 sequence (DNA): TGTGCCAGTAGTATGGACAGCTCCTATAATTCACCCCTCCACTTT. Its protein is CASSMDSSYNSPLHF.

The chain couples TRBV27 to TRBJ2-3; no clear D. V was cut by 2 bases and J by 0 bases, with 3 bases left in between. This CDR3 has 13 residues. Germline values: CDR1 MNHEY, CDR2 SMNVEV (reference sequence). The CDR3 spells CASSLQSTDTQYF. DNA of the CDR3: TGTGCCAGCAGTTTACAGAGCACAGATACGCAGTATTTT.

The J gene is TRBJ1-4, the V gene TRBV4-1; the D gene is possibly TRBD1 (5 bases). The CDR3 has 14 amino acids. From germline, CDR1 is MGHRA and CDR2 YSYEKL. Trimming pared 3 bases from V and 0 bases from J, leaving 5 bases between. The CDR3 DNA reads TGCGCCAGCAGCCAGGGGGCAACTAATGAAAAACTGTTTTTT. This gives the protein CASSQGATNEKLFF.

The genes are TRBV21-1 and TRBJ1-5. TRBV21-1 is recorded as a pseudogene. The CDR3 is made up of 14 amino acids. CDR3 amino acids: CASSKDYSNQPQHF. The CDR3 region has the DNA TGTGCCAGCAGCAAAGACTATAGCAATCAGCCCCAGCATTTT.

The rearrangement joins TRBV18 to TRBJ1-1; D is undetermined. The CDR3 runs 11 residues. Trimming shortened V by 3 bases and J by 7 bases, and 6 bases separated the two germline ends. Germline CDR1 and CDR2: KGHSH and LQKENI. CDR3 coding DNA: TGTGCCAGCTCACCGAGACATGAAGCTTTCTTT. Residues: CASSPRHEAFF.

The chain links TRBV5-4 to TRBJ2-7; no firm D call. CDR1 SGHNT and CDR2 YYREEE come from the germline V gene (reference sequence). The germline V and J ends were trimmed by 1 base and 1 base, with 3 bases remaining between them. The CDR3 consists of 12 residues. In nucleotides, the CDR3 is TGTGCCAGCAGCTTGACATCCTACGAGCAGTACTTC. The encoded protein is CASSLTSYEQYF.

The chain links TRBV4-3 to TRBJ2-5, with D perhaps TRBD1 (6 bases). The CDR3 length is 12 residues. Germline V CDR1 and CDR2: LGHNA, YSLEER. V was cut by 4 bases and J by 4 bases, with 7 bases left in between. The CDR3 DNA is TGCGCCAGCAGCCCGACAGGAGAGACCCAGTACTTC. Translation: CASSPTGETQYF.

This clone was counted a few times. The rearrangement joins TRBV5-1 to TRBJ1-1, with unresolved D. From germline, CDR1 is SGHRS and CDR2 YFSETQ. Trimming pared 1 base from V and 2 bases from J, leaving 0 bases between. There are 11 residues in the CDR3. The CDR3 is CASSLNTEAFF. In DNA form, the CDR3 reads TGCGCCAGCAGCTTGAACACTGAAGCTTTCTTT.

This sequence joins TRBV9 and TRBJ2-1, with TRBD2 matching 8 bases. V gave up 0 bases and J gave up 0 bases; unmatched junction bases: 5. Germline lookup yields CDR1 SGDLS and CDR2 YYNGEE. The CDR3 consists of 17 residues. This CDR3 is CASSVESGTSSYNEQFF. The CDR3 DNA sequence: TGTGCCAGCAGCGTAGAATCGGGGACTAGCTCCTACAATGAGCAGTTCTTC.

The chain joins TRBV4-1 to TRBJ1-1; no firm D call. The CDR3 runs to 11 residues. Germline V gives CDR1 MGHRA, CDR2 YSYEKL. The V gene lost 3 bases and the J gene lost 1 base, with 0 bases spanning the gap. The CDR3 nucleotides read TGCGCCAGCAGCCAGAACACTGAAGCTTTCTTT. Translated, it gives CASSQNTEAFF.

This chain uses TRBV30 with TRBJ2-2; the match to TRBD1 covers 7 bases. Trimming removed 4 bases from V and 4 bases from J; junction bases left unmatched: 0. The CDR3 has 12 amino acids. Per the germline V gene, CDR1 is GTSNPN and CDR2 is SVGIG (reference sequence). The CDR3 region has the DNA TGTGCCTGGACAGGGGGCACCGGGGAGCTGTTTTTT. This encodes CAWTGGTGELFF.

Concerning this clone: Just one base apart from a much larger clone, this may be a read error. The rearrangement uses TRBV27 and TRBJ2-7; perhaps TRBD1 as D (5 bases). V dropped 4 bases and J dropped 0 bases, with 7 bases sitting between them. The V gene's germline CDR1 is MNHEY and CDR2 SMNVEV (reference sequence). The CDR3 sequence is 13 residues long. CDR3 protein: CASSWGSSYEQYF. CDR3 DNA: TGTGCCAGCAGTTGGGGCAGCTCCTACGAGCAGTACTTC.

The chain carries TRBV6-6 and TRBJ2-7; TRBD1 might be the D (6 bases). The CDR3 length is 13 residues. Between the trimmed V and J ends, which lost 5 bases and 0 bases, there was a span of 8 bases. Germline V CDR1 and CDR2: MNHNY, SVGAGI (reference sequence). The CDR3 DNA reads TGTGCCAGCAGTGTAGGGGGCTCCTACGAGCAGTACTTC. It specifies CASSVGGSYEQYF.

This sequence joins TRBV4-1 and TRBJ2-2; no clear D. CDR1 and CDR2 (germline): MGHRA, YSYEKL. Trimming removed 0 bases at V and 1 base at J, with 0 bases between. The CDR3 has 13 residues. The CDR3 protein is CASSQENTGELFF. The CDR3, as DNA: TGCGCCAGCAGCCAAGAGAACACCGGGGAGCTGTTTTTT.

This chain joins TRBV2 and TRBJ1-1; D perhaps matches TRBD1 (5 bases). Looked up from germline, CDR1 is SNHLY and CDR2 is FYNNEI. This CDR3 spans 15 amino acids. Between the trimmed V and J ends, which lost 1 base and 3 bases, there was a span of 12 bases. The CDR3 coding sequence is TGTGCCAGCAGTGAAGTCGGGGGAGGGGACACTGAAGCTTTCTTT. Translation gives CASSEVGGGDTEAFF. Complete variable domain (other parts from reference TRBV2 and TRBJ1-1): EPEVTQTPSHQVTQMGQEVILRCVPISNHLYFYWYRQILGQKVEFLVSFYNNEISEKSEIFDDQFSVERPDGSNFTLKIRSTKLEDSAMYFCASSEVGGGDTEAFFGQGTRLTVV.

The chain recombines TRBV9 with TRBJ2-3; TRBD2 matches 11 bases. The junction had 4 bases not matched to a gene; V was cut back by 0 bases and J by 4 bases. From germline, CDR1 is SGDLS and CDR2 YYNGEE. There are 16 residues in the CDR3. The CDR3 reads CASSVDIAGGPDTQYF. Written as DNA, the CDR3 is TGTGCCAGCAGCGTAGACATAGCGGGGGGGCCAGATACGCAGTATTTT.

This chain joins TRBV5-4 and TRBJ2-7; 10 bases fit TRBD1. In germline, CDR1 is SGHNT, CDR2 YYREEE (reference sequence). The ends lost 3 bases at V and 6 bases at J; junction bases unmatched: 0. The CDR3 covers 12 residues. Here the CDR3 DNA reads TGTGCCAGCAGCTGGACAGGGGGCGAGCAGTACTTC. Translation: CASSWTGGEQYF.

Only one count was recorded for this clone. The chain couples TRBV7-3 to TRBJ2-3; D remains unclear. The CDR3 has 14 amino acids. V was pared by 2 bases and J by 3 bases, with 9 bases between. In germline, CDR1 is SGHTA, CDR2 FQGTGA. The CDR3 DNA reads TGTGCCAGCAGCTTATTTTCCGGGACAGATACGCAGTATTTT. It translates to CASSLFSGTDTQYF.